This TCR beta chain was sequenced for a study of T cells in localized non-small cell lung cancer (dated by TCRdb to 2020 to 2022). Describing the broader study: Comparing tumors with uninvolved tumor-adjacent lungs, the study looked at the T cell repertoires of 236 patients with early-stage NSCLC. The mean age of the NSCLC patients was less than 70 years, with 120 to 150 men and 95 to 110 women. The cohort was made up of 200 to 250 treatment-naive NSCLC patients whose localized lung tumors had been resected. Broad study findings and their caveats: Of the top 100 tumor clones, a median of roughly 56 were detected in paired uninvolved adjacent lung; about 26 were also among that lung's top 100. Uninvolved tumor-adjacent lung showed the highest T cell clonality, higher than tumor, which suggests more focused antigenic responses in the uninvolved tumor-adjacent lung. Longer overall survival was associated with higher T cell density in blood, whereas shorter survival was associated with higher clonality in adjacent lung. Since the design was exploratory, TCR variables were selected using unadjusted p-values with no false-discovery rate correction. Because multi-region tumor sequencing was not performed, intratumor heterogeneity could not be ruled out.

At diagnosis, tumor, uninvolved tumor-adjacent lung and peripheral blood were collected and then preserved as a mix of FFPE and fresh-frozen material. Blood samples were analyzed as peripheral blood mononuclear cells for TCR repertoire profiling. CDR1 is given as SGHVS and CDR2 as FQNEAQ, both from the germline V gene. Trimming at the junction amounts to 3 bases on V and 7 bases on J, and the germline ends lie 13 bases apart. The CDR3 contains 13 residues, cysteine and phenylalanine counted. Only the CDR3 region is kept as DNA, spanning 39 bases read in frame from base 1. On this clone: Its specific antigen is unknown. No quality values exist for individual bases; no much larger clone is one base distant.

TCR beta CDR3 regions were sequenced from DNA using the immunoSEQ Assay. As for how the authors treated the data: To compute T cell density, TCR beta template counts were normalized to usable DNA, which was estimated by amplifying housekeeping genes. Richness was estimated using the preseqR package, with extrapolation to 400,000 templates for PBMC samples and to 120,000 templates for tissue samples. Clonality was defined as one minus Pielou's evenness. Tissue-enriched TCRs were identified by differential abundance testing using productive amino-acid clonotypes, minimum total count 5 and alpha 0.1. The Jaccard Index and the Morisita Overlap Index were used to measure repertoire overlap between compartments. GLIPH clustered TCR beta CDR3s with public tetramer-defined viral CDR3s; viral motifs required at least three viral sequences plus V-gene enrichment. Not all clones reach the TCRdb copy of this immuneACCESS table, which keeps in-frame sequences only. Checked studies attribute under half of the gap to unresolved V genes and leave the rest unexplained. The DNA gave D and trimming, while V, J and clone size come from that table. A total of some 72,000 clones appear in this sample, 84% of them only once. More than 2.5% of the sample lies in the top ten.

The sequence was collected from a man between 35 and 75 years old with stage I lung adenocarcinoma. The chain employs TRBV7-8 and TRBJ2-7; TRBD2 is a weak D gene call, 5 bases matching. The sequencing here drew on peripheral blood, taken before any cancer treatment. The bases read TGTGCCAGCAGCTTGACTTTGGGGAGTGAGCAGTACTTC. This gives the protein CASSLTLGSEQYF.